These 7 T cell receptor beta chains originate from one sample sequenced in a study of cytomegalovirus exposure and HLA in healthy donors. Sequencing was performed with immunoSEQ multiplex PCR; in TCRdb, only in-frame clones are kept and a portion is missing. The data show approximately 120,000 clones, with approximately 94% seen just once and around 1.3% held by the top ten. The material sequenced was PBMCs. Source of these receptors: a woman aged 18-35 years in good health and CMV-seronegative.

This chain connects TRBV13 to TRBJ2-3; no reliable D call. V was pared by 1 base and J by 5 bases, with 7 bases between. This CDR3 is 13 amino acids long. Germline CDR1 and CDR2: PRHDT and FYEKMQ (reference sequence). This chain's CDR3 is CASSLDTGDTQYF. In DNA form, the CDR3 reads TGTGCCAGCAGCTTAGATACGGGAGATACGCAGTATTTT.

V is TRBV30 and J is TRBJ2-5, with TRBD2 matching 11 bases. CDR1 GTSNPN and CDR2 SVGIG come from the germline V gene (reference sequence). V dropped 1 base and J dropped 5; count of bases not matched to a gene: 0. The CDR3 consists of 13 residues. The chain's CDR3 is CAWSASGGETQYF. CDR3 in DNA: TGTGCCTGGAGTGCTAGCGGGGGGGAGACCCAGTACTTC.

The chain is built from TRBV6-6 and TRBJ2-7; 13 bases match TRBD2. The CDR3 runs 15 residues. Per the germline V gene, CDR1 is MNHNY and CDR2 is SVGAGI (reference sequence). V lost 2 bases and J lost 5; bases outside the gene matches: 3. CDR3 nucleotides: TGTGCCAGCAGTTACAGGGGACTAGCGGGAAACGAGCAGTACTTC. It translates to CASSYRGLAGNEQYF.

V gene TRBV28 combines with J gene TRBJ2-7, with D possibly TRBD1 on 6 matching bases. V gave up 6 bases and J gave up 2 bases, with 17 bases separating them. The germline gives CDR1 MDHEN, CDR2 SYDVKM. The CDR3 loop spans 15 amino acids. The CDR3 protein is CASRGAETGPYEQYF. DNA for the CDR3: TGTGCCAGCAGGGGGGCCGAGACAGGCCCCTACGAGCAGTACTTC.

The chain has TRBV11-2 and TRBJ2-7; 7 bases match TRBD1. Per the germline V gene, CDR1 is SGHAT and CDR2 is FQNNGV. With V trimmed by 2 bases and J by 0 bases, 1 base remained unmatched. The CDR3 sequence is 14 residues long. The CDR3: CASSLYRGSYEQYF. The CDR3, as DNA: TGTGCCAGCAGCTTATACAGGGGCTCCTACGAGCAGTACTTC.

This clone was observed a few times. V usage is TRBV27 and J usage is TRBJ1-6, with 8 bases aligning to TRBD1. CDR3 length: 16 amino acids. The junction had 8 bases not matched to a gene; V was cut back by 5 bases and J by 5 bases. Germline-derived CDR1 and CDR2 are MNHEY and SMNVEV (reference sequence). The CDR3: CASSRQGTIDNSPLHF. The CDR3 DNA sequence: TGTGCCAGCAGTCGACAGGGGACGATAGATAATTCACCCCTCCACTTT.

The gene calls are TRBV25-1 and TRBJ2-7; unclear D gene. Trimming took 7 bases from V and 5 from J, leaving 3 bases between them. CDR3 length equals 9 residues. The germline CDR1 and CDR2 sequences are MGHDK and SYGVNS. Here the CDR3 DNA reads TGTGCCAGCATAAACGAGCAGTACTTC. The encoded protein is CASINEQYF.